The 5 T cell receptor beta chains listed next were all sequenced from one sample in a study of T cell repertoires in cytomegalovirus infection. Their antigens are not known. From the reads, TCRdb called clonotypes with MiXCR, one entry per CDR3 protein. The table lists over 45,000 distinct CDR3 sequences, around 18% of them singletons. Sequencing was performed on CD8+ T cells from cultured PBMCs, taken from culture after CMV antigen stimulation. These receptors all come from a human donor in good health (CMV status not recorded). Some clones in this sample may be carry-over from other donors' samples.

About this clonotype itself: A much larger clonotype is one base distant, so this may be a read error. The chain links TRBV11-2 to TRBJ1-2; the D gene is possibly TRBD1 (5 bases). There are 12 residues in the CDR3. Germline V gives CDR1 SGHAT, CDR2 FQNNGV. CDR3 residues: CASSLGTEGYSF. Written as DNA, the CDR3 is TGTGCCAGCAGCTTGGGGACGGAGGGCTACAGCTTC. The full variable domain, completed using reference TRBV11-2 and TRBJ1-2, is EAGVAQSPRYKIIEKRQSVAFWCNPISGHATLYWYQQILGQGPKLLIQFQNNGVVDDSQLPKDRFSAERLKGVDSTLKIQPAKLEDSAVYLCASSLGTEGYSFGSGTRLTVV.

This clonotype was recorded once. The rearrangement links TRBV11-3 to TRBJ1-5; TRBD1 might be the D (5 bases). CDR3 length equals 13 residues. V lost 5 bases, J lost 7 bases, and 12 bases lay in between. In germline, CDR1 is SGHNT, CDR2 YENEEA. The CDR3 here is CASSAGSGQPQHF. The CDR3 region has the DNA TGTGCCAGCAGCGCAGGGTCGGGGCAGCCCCAGCATTTT.

There are many counts of this clonotype. The chain is built from TRBV7-2 and TRBJ2-3; possible D gene TRBD1, 5 bases. Trimming shortened V by 1 base and J by 3 bases, and 14 bases separated the two germline ends. Looked up from germline, CDR1 is SGHTA and CDR2 is FQGNSA. The CDR3 has 16 amino acids. The CDR3 DNA is TGTGCCAGCAGCTTAGAGACAGCATTAGGTACAGATACGCAGTATTTT. It encodes CASSLETALGTDTQYF. Combining the CDR3 with reference TRBV7-2 and TRBJ2-3 gives the whole variable domain GAGVSQSPSNKVTEKGKDVELRCDPISGHTALYWYRQSLGQGLEFLIYFQGNSAPDKSGLPSDRFSAERTGGSVSTLTIQRTQQEDSAVYLCASSLETALGTDTQYFGPGTRLTVL.

This clonotype was seen repeatedly, ten times or more. The chain has TRBV20-1 and TRBJ2-1, with D perhaps matching TRBD2 (6 bases). There are 17 residues in the CDR3. CDR1 and CDR2 (germline): DFQATT, SNEGSKA (reference sequence). The V end lost 5 bases, the J end lost 0 bases, and 20 bases lay between the germline ends. In nucleotides, the CDR3 is TGCAGTGCTTACCCCCCTTGGGGGGAACCCTCCTACAATGAGCAGTTCTTC. Its protein product is CSAYPPWGEPSYNEQFF.

This clonotype was counted a few times. The chain links TRBV3-1 to TRBJ2-3, with D tentatively TRBD1 or TRBD2 (5 bases each). This CDR3 comprises 14 residues. Trimming cost V 4 bases and J 2 bases, with 10 bases left between them. The germline gives CDR1 LGHDT, CDR2 YNNKEL (reference sequence). In nucleotides, the CDR3 is TGTGCCAGCAGCCCCGGGACCAACACAGATACGCAGTATTTT. Amino acids: CASSPGTNTDTQYF.